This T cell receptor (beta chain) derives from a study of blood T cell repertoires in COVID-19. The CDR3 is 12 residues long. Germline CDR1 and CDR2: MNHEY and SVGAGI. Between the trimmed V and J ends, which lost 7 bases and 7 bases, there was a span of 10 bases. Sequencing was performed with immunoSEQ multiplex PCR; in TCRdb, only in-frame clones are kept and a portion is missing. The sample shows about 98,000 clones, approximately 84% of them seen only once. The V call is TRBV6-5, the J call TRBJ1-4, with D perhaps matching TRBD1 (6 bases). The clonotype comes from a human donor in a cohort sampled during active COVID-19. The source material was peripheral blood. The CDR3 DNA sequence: TGTGCCAGCAACAGGGTGGGTGAAAAACTGTTTTTT. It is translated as CASNRVGEKLFF.